One TCR beta chain is described in this entry. Its specific antigen is unknown. Base qualities are not provided; no much larger clone lies one nucleotide away. Libraries came from PCR. These reads were obtained on an Illumina HiSeq 2500. TCR library preparation used molecular barcoding, with unique molecular identifiers applied to normalize quantification of the TCRbeta repertoire. Clones were called with MiXCR by TCRdb after fastp trimmed the public reads at Q25, and only in-frame beta chains were retained. Under each unique CDR3 protein, matching rows form one entry showing the most common genes and DNA. Recorded for this sample are about 610,000 distinct CDR3 sequences; about 10% of them occurred a single time. The leading ten clones occupy roughly 4% of the sample. The sample is drawn from a study of T-cell reconstitution after alpha-beta-depleted transplantation in children (TCRdb year 2016). Regarding the complete study: The study quantitatively tracked T-cell immune reconstitution after TCRalphabeta/CD19-depleted allogeneic hematopoietic cell transplantation in children using TCR repertoire profiling.

The sample consisted of PBMCs from the stem cell graft donor, taken from the stem cell graft. The TCR was taken from a human donor who donated a stem cell graft to a child with acute myeloid leukemia.

The CDR3 sequence is CSVDGRGGARNEQYF. The sequenced DNA: TGCAGCGTCGACGGTAGGGGGGGGGCTAGGAACGAGCAGTACTTC. This sequence uses TRBV29-1 and TRBJ2-7; a weak D assignment points to TRBD2 (7 bases agree). V is clipped by 6 bases and J by 5 bases, and the sequence between their germline boundaries is 23 bases long. The CDR3 sequence holds 15 residues, the cysteine and phenylalanine included. The CDR3 DNA has 45 bases and is translated from base 1. CDR1 and CDR2 are drawn from the germline V gene: SQVTM, ANQGSEA.